The 7 T cell receptor beta chains below come from one sample, sequenced in a study of Graves' ophthalmopathy and Graves' hyperthyroidism. RNA transcripts yielded amplified TCR beta CDR3 regions. Scientists carried out first-round RT-PCR using HTBI primers and then a second-round multiplex PCR. TCRdb reanalysed the multiplex PCR reads using MiXCR and keeps one entry per CDR3 protein. The sample lists hundreds of thousands of distinct CDR3 sequences, approximately 14% occurring once. The sequencing sample was made of blood. These receptors all come from a woman in her 30s with Graves' ophthalmopathy.

At least ten counts were recorded for this clonotype. The rearrangement uses TRBV6-1 and TRBJ1-1; D is perhaps TRBD1 (5 bases). Germline CDR1 reads MNHNS; CDR2 reads SASEGT. The CDR3 totals 15 residues. V was cut by 5 bases and J by 1 base, with 14 bases left in between. DNA for the CDR3: TGTGCCAGCAGTAAGCCAGCGGGGGGGAACACTGAAGCTTTCTTT. Translating gives CASSKPAGGNTEAFF.

This clonotype was seen at least ten times. This chain uses TRBV9 with TRBJ1-3; 9 bases are a match to TRBD1. The CDR3 loop spans 16 amino acids. With V trimmed by 3 bases and J by 1 base, 5 bases remained unmatched. The germline gives CDR1 SGDLS, CDR2 YYNGEE. CDR3 coding DNA: TGTGCCAGCAGCGATCCCGGGACAGGGTCTGGAAACACCATATATTTT. Amino acids: CASSDPGTGSGNTIYF.

This clonotype was recorded at least ten times. The V and J genes are TRBV20-1 and TRBJ2-5, with D unclear. From germline, CDR1 is DFQATT and CDR2 SNEGSKA (reference sequence). V was pared by 1 base and J by 0 bases, with 6 bases between. This CDR3 region has 13 residues. CDR3 in DNA: TGCAGTGCTAGAGGATGGTACCAAGAGACCCAGTACTTC. This translates into CSARGWYQETQYF.

Worth noting for this clonotype: At one boundary the junction diverges from the germline segment, which might be a read error. The chain carries TRBV27 and TRBJ2-4, with D tentatively TRBD2 (6 bases). CDR3 length: 13 residues. The germline gives CDR1 MNHEY, CDR2 SMNVEV (reference sequence). The DNA of the CDR3 is TGTGCCAGCAGTTTTACCAGCGGGCTTGAGCATTTCTTC. Its protein product is CASSFTSGLEHFF.

This clonotype was seen repeatedly, ten times or more. Written as DNA, the CDR3 is TGTGCCAGCAACGGACCTTTACCTGAAGCTTTCTTT. It specifies CASNGPLPEAFF. V and J are TRBV27 and TRBJ1-1; no firm D call. In germline, CDR1 is MNHEY, CDR2 SMNVEV (reference sequence). Trimming took off 7 bases at V and 6 bases at J, with 12 bases between the two ends. This CDR3 spans 12 amino acids.

The gene calls are TRBV2 and TRBJ2-5; D ambiguous. Germline V gene data show CDR1 as SNHLY and CDR2 as FYNNEI. CDR3 length equals 14 residues. V lost 4 bases and J lost 2, with 11 bases in between. The CDR3 reads CASSAGVEQETQYF. CDR3 sequence (DNA): TGTGCCAGCAGTGCTGGGGTTGAACAAGAGACCCAGTACTTC.

This clonotype was seen more than once but under ten times. The chain couples TRBV27 to TRBJ2-7; 8 positions match TRBD1. J was trimmed by 2 bases and V by 5 bases; bases with no gene match: 8. Germline CDR1 and CDR2: MNHEY and SMNVEV (reference sequence). The length of the CDR3 is 15 residues. CDR3 coding DNA: TGTGCCAGCAGTCACGCGGACAGGGCCACCTACGAGCAGTACTTC. Translated: CASSHADRATYEQYF.